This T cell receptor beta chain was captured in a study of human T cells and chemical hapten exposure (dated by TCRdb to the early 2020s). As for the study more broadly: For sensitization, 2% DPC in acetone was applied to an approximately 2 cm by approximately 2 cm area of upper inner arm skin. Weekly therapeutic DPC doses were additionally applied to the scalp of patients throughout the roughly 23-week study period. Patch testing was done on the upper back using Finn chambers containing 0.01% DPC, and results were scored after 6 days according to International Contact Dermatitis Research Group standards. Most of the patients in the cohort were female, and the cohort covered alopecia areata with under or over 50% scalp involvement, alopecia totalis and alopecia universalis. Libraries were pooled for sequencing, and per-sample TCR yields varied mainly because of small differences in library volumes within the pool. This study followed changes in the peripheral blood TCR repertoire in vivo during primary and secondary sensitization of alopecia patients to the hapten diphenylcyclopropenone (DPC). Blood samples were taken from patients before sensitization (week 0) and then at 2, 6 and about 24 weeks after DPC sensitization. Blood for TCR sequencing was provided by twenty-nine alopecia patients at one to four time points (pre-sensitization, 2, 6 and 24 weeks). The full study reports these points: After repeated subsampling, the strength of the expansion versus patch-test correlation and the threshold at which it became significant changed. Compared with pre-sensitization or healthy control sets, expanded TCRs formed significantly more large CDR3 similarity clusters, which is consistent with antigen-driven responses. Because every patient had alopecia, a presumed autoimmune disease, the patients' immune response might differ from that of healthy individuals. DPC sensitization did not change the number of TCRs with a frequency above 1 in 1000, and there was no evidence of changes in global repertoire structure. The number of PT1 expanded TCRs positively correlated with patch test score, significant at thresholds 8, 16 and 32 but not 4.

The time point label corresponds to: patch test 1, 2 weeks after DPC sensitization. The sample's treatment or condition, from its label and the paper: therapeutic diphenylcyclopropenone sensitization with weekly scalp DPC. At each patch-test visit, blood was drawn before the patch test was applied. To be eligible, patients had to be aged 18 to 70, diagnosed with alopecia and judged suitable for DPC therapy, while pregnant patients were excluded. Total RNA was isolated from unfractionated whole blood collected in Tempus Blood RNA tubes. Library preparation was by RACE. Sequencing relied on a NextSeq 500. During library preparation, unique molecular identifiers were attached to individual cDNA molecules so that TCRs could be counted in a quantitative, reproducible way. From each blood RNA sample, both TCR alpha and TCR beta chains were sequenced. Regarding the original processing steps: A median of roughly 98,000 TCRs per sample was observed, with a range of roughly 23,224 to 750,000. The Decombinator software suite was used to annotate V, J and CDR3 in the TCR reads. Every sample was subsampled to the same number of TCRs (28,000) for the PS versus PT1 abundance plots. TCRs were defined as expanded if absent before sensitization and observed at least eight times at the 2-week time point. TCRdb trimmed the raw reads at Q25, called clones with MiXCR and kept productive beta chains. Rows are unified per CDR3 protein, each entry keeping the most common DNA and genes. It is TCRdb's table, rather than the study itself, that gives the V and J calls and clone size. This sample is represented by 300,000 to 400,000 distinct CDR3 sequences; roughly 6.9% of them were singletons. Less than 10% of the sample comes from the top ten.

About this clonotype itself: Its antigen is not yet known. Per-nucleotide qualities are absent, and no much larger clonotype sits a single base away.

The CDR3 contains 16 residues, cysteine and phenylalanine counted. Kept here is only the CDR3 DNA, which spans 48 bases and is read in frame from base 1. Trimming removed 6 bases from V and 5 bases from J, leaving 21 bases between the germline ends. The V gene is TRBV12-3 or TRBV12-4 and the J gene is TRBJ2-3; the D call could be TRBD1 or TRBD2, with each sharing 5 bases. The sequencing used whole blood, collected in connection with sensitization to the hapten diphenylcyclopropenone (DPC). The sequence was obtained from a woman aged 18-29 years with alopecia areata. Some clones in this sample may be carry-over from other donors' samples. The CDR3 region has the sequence CASRPAGAALLDTQYF. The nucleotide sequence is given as TGTGCCAGCAGGCCGGCCGGGGCAGCCCTTTTAGATACGCAGTATTTT.